A selection of T cell receptor beta chains follows, all from one sample in a study of cytomegalovirus exposure and HLA in healthy donors. Profiled with immunoSEQ multiplex PCR; TCRdb holds only in-frame clones, not every one. The table has about 180,000 clones, 70% to 75% seen once. Material for sequencing was PBMCs. Source of these receptors: a male donor in good health and CMV-seronegative. CDR3s include the opening cysteine and the closing phenylalanine or tryptophan. D genes are given only for firm matches. Expanded clones are given a class, and other clones once, few, many or no size at all.

abundance,j_gene,v_gene,d_gene,CDR3aa,CDR3nt
-,TRBJ2-1,TRBV13,TRBD2,CASSLGTSGAGEQFF,TGTGCCAGCAGCCTCGGGACTAGCGGGGCGGGGGAGCAGTTCTTC
-,TRBJ2-1,TRBV28,-,CASSLRGLSSYNEQFF,TGTGCCAGCAGTTTACGCGGGTTAAGCTCCTACAATGAGCAGTTCTTC
-,TRBJ2-5,TRBV29-1,TRBD2,CSVGGLGRGWRETQYF,TGCAGCGTTGGGGGACTGGGGCGGGGGTGGAGAGAGACCCAGTACTTC
-,TRBJ1-1,TRBV10-2,-,CASSLLDNTEAFF,TGCGCCAGCTCCCTTCTAGATAACACTGAAGCTTTCTTT
-,TRBJ2-7,TRBV15,TRBD1,CATSPQDRAAYEQYF,TGTGCCACCAGCCCTCAGGACAGGGCGGCCTACGAGCAGTACTTC
once,TRBJ2-1,TRBV2,-,CASSRGSSYNEQFF,TGTGCCAGCTCCCGGGGGAGCTCCTACAATGAGCAGTTCTTC
-,TRBJ2-1,TRBV6-1,-,CASSGDFFFSYNEQFF,TGTGCCAGCAGTGGGGACTTCTTCTTCTCCTACAATGAGCAGTTCTTC
-,TRBJ1-1,TRBV10-3,TRBD1,CAISEGQGNTEAFF,TGTGCCATCAGTGAGGGACAGGGAAACACTGAAGCTTTCTTT
-,TRBJ2-7,TRBV7-2,TRBD1,CASSLSWGQGYEQYF,TGTGCCAGCAGCTTGTCCTGGGGACAGGGCTACGAGCAGTACTTC
-,TRBJ2-2,TRBV4-3,TRBD2,CASSHNGLAGLTGELFF,TGCGCCAGCAGCCACAACGGACTAGCGGGACTCACTGGGGAGCTGTTTTTT
medium-sized,TRBJ1-4,TRBV15,-,CATSRGGGGEKLFF,TGTGCCACCAGCAGAGGGGGGGGTGGTGAAAAACTGTTTTTT
-,TRBJ2-7,TRBV4-2,-,CASSQLPETYEQYF,TGTGCCAGCAGCCAACTCCCAGAAACCTACGAGCAGTACTTC
-,TRBJ1-1,TRBV21-1,-,CASSKRTGVMNTEAFF,TGTGCCAGCAGCAAAAGGACAGGGGTAATGAACACTGAAGCTTTCTTT
-,TRBJ2-1,TRBV23-1,-,CASSQSPGTYNEQFF,TGCGCCAGCAGTCAATCCCCAGGGACCTACAATGAGCAGTTCTTC
-,TRBJ2-1,TRBV11-3,TRBD1,CASSTTGSPYNEQFF,TGTGCCAGCAGCACGACAGGGAGCCCCTACAATGAGCAGTTCTTC
-,TRBJ1-1,TRBV5-4,-,CASSLGYNQEAFF,TGTGCCAGCAGCTTGGGTTACAACCAAGAAGCTTTCTTT
-,TRBJ1-1,TRBV6-6,-,CASSYSIRVTEAFF,TGTGCCAGCAGTTACTCGATCAGGGTCACTGAAGCTTTCTTT
-,TRBJ1-1,TRBV6-1,TRBD1,CASSESRGLSEAFF,TGTGCCAGCAGTGAGTCCAGGGGGCTTAGTGAAGCTTTCTTT
few,TRBJ2-7,TRBV27,TRBD2,CASSSKRGYSYEQYF,TGTGCCAGCAGTTCGAAGCGGGGTTATTCCTACGAGCAGTACTTC
-,TRBJ2-1,TRBV6-1,TRBD2,CASSPGTSGYNEQFF,TGTGCCAGCAGTCCGGGGACTAGCGGATACAATGAGCAGTTCTTC
-,TRBJ1-3,TRBV30,-,CAMGQLGNTIYF,TGTGCGATGGGACAACTTGGAAACACCATATATTTT
-,TRBJ1-5,TRBV28,-,CASSSQGWGNQPQHF,TGTGCCAGCTCTTCACAGGGATGGGGCAATCAGCCCCAGCATTTT
-,TRBJ2-7,TRBV7-9,-,CASSFPGTYEQYF,TGTGCCAGCAGCTTTCCCGGGACCTACGAGCAGTACTTC
-,TRBJ1-5,TRBV19,-,CASSTLQGLGNQPQHF,TGTGCCAGTAGTACCCTCCAGGGGTTAGGGAATCAGCCCCAGCATTTT
-,TRBJ1-2,TRBV7-9,TRBD1,CASSLSVRDRANYGYTF,TGTGCCAGCAGCTTAAGCGTTCGAGACAGGGCTAACTATGGCTACACCTTC
few,TRBJ1-4,TRBV11-2,-,CASSLAQASNEKLFF,TGTGCCAGCAGCTTAGCTCAGGCTTCTAATGAAAAACTGTTTTTT
-,TRBJ1-2,TRBV6-5,TRBD1,CASRQTGGAGGYTF,TGTGCCAGCAGACAGACAGGGGGCGCGGGGGGCTACACCTTC
-,TRBJ1-1,TRBV19,-,CASSREGGWNTEAFF,TGTGCCAGTAGTCGTGAGGGGGGGTGGAACACTGAAGCTTTCTTT
-,TRBJ2-6,TRBV28,-,CASSLQGTVGANVLTF,TGTGCCAGCAGTTTACAGGGGACCGTCGGGGCCAACGTCCTGACTTTC
-,TRBJ2-5,TRBV11-2,-,CASSSSGLQETQYF,TGTGCCAGCAGCTCCTCGGGACTCCAAGAGACCCAGTACTTC
-,TRBJ2-5,TRBV5-1,-,CASSLQETQYF,TGCGCCAGCAGCCTCCAAGAGACCCAGTACTTC
few,TRBJ2-2,TRBV7-3,-,CASSLSSMTGELFF,TGTGCCAGCAGCTTAAGCAGTATGACCGGGGAGCTGTTTTTT
-,TRBJ1-1,TRBV25-1,-,CASSEFGQGAAEAFF,TGTGCCAGCAGTGAATTCGGGCAGGGTGCCGCTGAAGCTTTCTTT
once,TRBJ2-1,TRBV28,TRBD2,CATERGGVGNEQFF,TGTGCCACCGAGCGCGGGGGTGTCGGCAATGAGCAGTTCTTC
few,TRBJ2-7,TRBV5-4,TRBD2,CASSSPIAGGLYEQYF,TGTGCCAGCAGTTCCCCTATAGCGGGAGGTCTCTACGAGCAGTACTTC
few,TRBJ2-4,TRBV6-5,-,CASSYSRQEYF,TGTGCCAGCAGTTACTCGAGACAGGAGTACTTC
-,TRBJ2-1,TRBV9,-,CASSVEAGLGNEQFF,TGTGCCAGCAGCGTAGAGGCGGGACTGGGGAATGAGCAGTTCTTC
once,TRBJ2-1,TRBV5-4,-,CASSFVGGAAYNEQFF,TGTGCCAGCAGCTTTGTGGGGGGGGCAGCTTACAATGAGCAGTTCTTC
few,TRBJ1-6,TRBV2,TRBD1,CASSADRGLKVLHF,TGTGCCAGCAGTGCGGACAGGGGACTTAAGGTCCTCCACTTT
-,TRBJ2-1,TRBV25-1,TRBD2,CASSSGRLNYNEQFF,TGTGCCAGCAGCAGCGGGAGACTAAACTACAATGAGCAGTTCTTC
-,TRBJ1-3,TRBV5-1,-,CASTGGAGNTIYF,TGCGCCAGCACCGGAGGGGCTGGAAACACCATATATTTT
-,TRBJ2-7,TRBV4-1,TRBD2,CASSQEISGSYEQYF,TGCGCCAGCAGCCAAGAGATTAGCGGGAGCTACGAGCAGTACTTC
-,TRBJ1-5,TRBV6-5,-,CASSYSEVSNQPQHF,TGTGCCAGCAGTTACTCGGAGGTTAGCAATCAGCCCCAGCATTTT
-,TRBJ1-1,TRBV19,-,CASSIVGARDTEAFF,TGTGCCAGTAGTATAGTCGGTGCCAGGGACACTGAAGCTTTCTTT
-,TRBJ1-5,TRBV28,-,CASRGLGNQPQHF,TGTGCCAGCAGGGGGCTGGGCAATCAGCCCCAGCATTTT
-,TRBJ2-7,TRBV6-5,TRBD2,CASSPQLALVYEQYF,TGTGCCAGCAGTCCCCAACTAGCGTTAGTCTACGAGCAGTACTTC
-,TRBJ1-1,TRBV28,-,CASSSGYNTEAFF,TGTGCCAGCAGTTCCGGGTATAACACTGAAGCTTTCTTT
-,TRBJ2-7,TRBV6-5,TRBD2,CASRPPGVAGEQYF,TGTGCCAGCAGGCCCCCGGGGGTAGCGGGTGAGCAGTACTTC
-,TRBJ2-1,TRBV10-3,-,CAISESSIDEQFF,TGTGCCATCAGCGAATCTAGTATCGATGAGCAGTTCTTC
few,TRBJ1-2,TRBV19,-,CASSFDSYGYTF,TGTGCCAGTAGTTTCGATAGTTATGGCTACACCTTC